This T cell receptor (beta chain) was captured by sequencing in a study of graft-versus-host responses after intestinal transplantation. General study points: The highest levels of circulating GvH clones went along with early declines in HvG clones after transplant.

Profiled with immunoSEQ multiplex PCR; TCRdb holds only in-frame clones, not every one. The sample carries about 97,000 clones, over 75% recorded once. On this clone itself: The target antigen is unknown.

The ends lost 2 bases at V and 9 bases at J; junction bases unmatched: 3. There are 15 residues in the CDR3. From germline, CDR1 is MNHEY and CDR2 SVGAGI. The rearrangement uses TRBV6-5 and TRBJ1-6; 11 bases are shared with TRBD1. This specimen was PBMCs, taken roughly 450 days after intestinal transplant. This TCR derives from a human patient who received an intestinal transplant, so some T cells may come from the graft donor. The CDR3 nucleotides read TGTGCCAGCAGTTACGTCGGACAGGGGGCTTCACCCCTCCACTTT. Translating it yields CASSYVGQGASPLHF.